Listed below are T cell receptor beta chains from one sample, sequenced in a study of OX40 agonist ivuxolimab in advanced cancers. Assay used: immunoSEQ multiplex PCR; TCRdb lists only in-frame clones, some missing. The sample yields some 54,000 clones, around 77% seen once. The sequencing used CD4+ or CD8+ T cells sorted from blood, collected in a trial of the OX40 agonist ivuxolimab. The receptors come from an adult with an advanced solid tumor such as melanoma, head and neck, liver or kidney cancer. Each CDR3 is given without its conserved first and last residue.

v_call	j_call	cdr3_aa
TRBV18	TRBJ1-2	ASNDRGPNYGYT
TRBV21-1	TRBJ2-1	ASTQVASGSFYNEQF
TRBV28	TRBJ2-7	ASSLTPTYEQY
TRBV28	TRBJ2-4	ASQGQPSKNIQY
TRBV9	TRBJ2-2	ASSVDGVVRGGPGELF
TRBV7-9	TRBJ2-7	ASSPQYEQY
TRBV6-5	TRBJ1-2	ASSSLRQGKLGYT
TRBV9	TRBJ2-7	ASSVGRGSSYEQY
TRBV6-6	TRBJ1-3	ASSSGTVYSGNTIY
TRBV6-6	TRBJ1-2	ASRGTGESGYT
TRBV5-1	TRBJ1-1	ASSPTSTRDETF
TRBV7-2	TRBJ1-5	ASSLNGQGNQPQH
TRBV5-1	TRBJ2-5	ASSKGDIPAQETQY
TRBV10-3	TRBJ2-1	AISVAGSYNEQF
TRBV6-6	TRBJ1-2	ASRVTGSPNYGYT
TRBV18	TRBJ2-7	ASSPRIQGNSYEQY
TRBV5-1	TRBJ1-5	ASSLLGGLSNQPQH
TRBV12-5	TRBJ2-5	ASGRGGNGQETQY
TRBV7-6	TRBJ2-7	ASSPTSGSSYEQY
TRBV18	TRBJ1-2	ASSHGERYGYT
TRBV19	TRBJ1-5	ASKEGAGGNQPQH
TRBV4-1	TRBJ2-1	ASSSIGGAGEQF
TRBV27	TRBJ1-5	ASSSPGSNQPQH
TRBV30	TRBJ2-3	AWRLAGADTQY
TRBV14	TRBJ2-5	ASSPMGQETQY